This T cell receptor (beta chain) was captured in a study of cytomegalovirus exposure and HLA in healthy donors (dated by TCRdb to the late 2010s). Regarding the study in general: According to an earlier analysis of 587 of the donors, some 180 million T cells yielded 117 million unique TCR beta sequences and around 300 Gb of sequence data. An early release covering just under 650 HLA-typed donors comprised roughly 300 gigabases of sequencing data and around 86 million unique TCR sequences. The genetic ancestry cluster associated with self-reported Caucasian donors included approximately 85% of the roughly 380 genotyped donors. The study was designed to test whether signatures of past pathogen exposure could be identified by cataloging public T cell receptors. The study used immunosequencing to profile the T cell repertoires of approximately 640 subjects and linked those repertoires to cytomegalovirus serostatus. In addition to the first cohort of 666 subjects, a separate validation cohort of some 120 different subjects was used. High-throughput TCR immunosequencing, statistical association of individual TCRs with disease status, and machine learning were combined to predict cytomegalovirus infection status. A later analysis re-analyzed previously published TCR beta repertoires from about 600 donors and added high-resolution HLA genotyping to study TCR occurrence patterns. Rather than drawing on any new phenotypic data, the later analysis identified candidate immune exposures from TCR beta sequences and the way those sequences occurred across donors. An earlier analysis of several hundred of the donors applied high-throughput TCR beta sequencing to assess whether each TCR beta V gene segment acted as functional or pseudogenic. Alongside the repertoire data, information on donor age, sex, ethnicity and CMV serostatus was compiled. A later genetic analysis used genome-wide SNP genotypes for about three fifths of the 666 donors, treating that subset as a discovery cohort. All discovery cohort repertoires had been generated on a single sequencing platform. Class I and class II HLA loci were covered by the typing at four-digit resolution. Typing coverage varied by locus: about 620-630 donors for A, B, C, DRB1 and DQB1; approximately 520 for DQA1; more than 600 for DPA1; roughly 470 for DPB1. Because of strong linkage in the cohort, five DR-DQ haplotypes were treated as single units for association and clustering. On average, over 200,000 unique TCR beta nucleotide sequences were sequenced per donor among a few hundred genotyped donors of the cohort, with roughly a sixth of those sequences being non-productive. The study at large found these results: Correlated functional status among segregating V segments might reflect linkage disequilibrium, but an unknown experimental factor could not be ruled out. Because HLA typing was unavailable for some donors at each locus, only the typed subset was used in association tests. In a later analysis, several top co-occurrence clusters were reported to appear linked to parvovirus B19, influenza, CMV and Epstein-Barr virus. CMV serostatus was the only immune exposure information available for the cohort. According to a later genetic analysis, donors in an Asian-associated ancestry cluster had fewer N-insertions in productive TCRs than the approximately 650-donor mean. In both the original and validation cohorts, the classifier was reported to diagnose cytomegalovirus status with high specificity and sensitivity. In a later analysis, most CMV-associated TCR beta chains were found to appear HLA-restricted, with HLA associations seemingly driven largely by CMV exposure. An association between a missense DCLRE1C variant and V-gene and J-gene trimming of TCR beta chains was found in a later genetic analysis and replicated in an independent cohort. A few of the identified cytomegalovirus-associated TCR beta chains were confirmed in vitro to be specific for cytomegalovirus antigens. The study gave a list of 150 to 200 TCR beta chains associated with cytomegalovirus. When HLA alleles, especially DR and DQ, strongly co-occurred, attributing TCR associations to individual alleles was difficult. In a later analysis, HLA-associated TCR beta chains were found to be more clonally expanded and to have lower generation probabilities than equally common non-associated chains. It was suggested by the authors that the approach could potentially be generalized to other disease states and immunological phenotypes. According to a later analysis, TCR association rates differed among HLA loci, with DRB1 alleles showing the most associated TCRs and HLA-C alleles showing the fewest. Specific HLA alleles were associated with about 17,000 TCR beta sequences at a false discovery rate of 0.05 in a later analysis. Sequencing depth was assumed to be roughly uniform across donors in the presence/absence analyses, though that assumption may not hold. Because the 87-base-pair reads could not distinguish some IMGT-functional V segments, including TRBV6-2 and TRBV6-3, those segments were excluded. A cluster of highly shared sequence variants was judged likely to represent a technical artifact of the sequencing pipeline. A further reported finding was that TCR beta sequences accurately predicted the HLA-A and HLA-B alleles for most subjects in the first cohort. This cohort had only TCR beta chains sequenced, and the lack of alpha or paired-chain data limited which features could be detected. In an earlier analysis of 587 of the donors, most TCR beta V segments appeared in productive rearrangements about 90% or about 30% of the time, broadly matching IMGT annotations. Across donors, most TCR sequences were observed very rarely, whereas some public TCRs were present in many individuals. The earlier analysis of 450 to 700 of the donors excluded over 15 rarely observed V segments, including chromosome 9 orphons, because counts were too low.

In total, over 600 healthy bone marrow donors made up the cohort. At the time of sampling, all cohort members were nominally healthy, though unrecorded immune exposures were likely present. The donor was CMV seronegative and belonged to the group of under 400 seronegative cohort members. A peripheral blood sample was collected from each donor, and TCR beta sequencing was performed on peripheral blood mononuclear cells. Genomic DNA was extracted from the blood cell samples with the Qiagen DNeasy Blood Extraction Kit. The germline V gene sets CDR1 to SGHTA and CDR2 to FQGTGA. The CDR3 sequence holds 15 residues, the cysteine and phenylalanine included. Of the read, only the CDR3 DNA is kept; its 45 bases are in frame from base 1. V was cut back by 2 bases and J by 3 bases, leaving a gap of 12 bases between them. Library prep was done by the immunoSEQ multiplex PCR assay. For the multiplex PCR, a mixture combining 60 forward primers for TCR Vbeta segments and 13 reverse primers for TCR Jbeta segments was used. The CDR3 region of rearranged TCR beta genes was amplified from genomic DNA by a multiplex PCR assay. The amplified TCR beta libraries were sequenced on the Illumina HiSeq System as 87-base-pair reads. Per the authors' processing: Across the 700 or so repertoires, a later analysis counted 80 million or so unique TCR beta chains, roughly 11 million of which were shared by at least two donors. To remove PCR and sequencing errors, raw reads were error-corrected and collapsed into unique sequences using a nearest-neighbor algorithm that merged closely related sequences. To assign V, D and J gene segments, CDR3 sequences were aligned to IMGT reference sequences. For a sequence to be retained, a match of at least six nucleotides to both a V gene segment and a J gene segment was required. Rearrangements were classified as productive when the CDR3 lacked stop codons and remained in frame with V and J, and all other rearrangements were classified as non-productive. Following IMGT convention, CDR3 was defined as the stretch from the second conserved V-encoded cysteine to the conserved J-encoded phenylalanine. Sequences without an unambiguous match to a single V gene segment were excluded from the earlier analysis of about 630 of the donors. In an earlier analysis of 587 of the donors, V segments were called functional above 56.7% productive rearrangements and were called segregating when the between-donor standard deviation exceeded 5%. A statistical classification framework was built to diagnose cytomegalovirus status from the catalog of TCR beta chain sequences. A later analysis assigned V and J genes by comparing TCR nucleotide sequences with IMGT/GENE-DB human TR gene sequences. In a later analysis, CDR3 sequences and most-parsimonious VDJ recombination scenarios were assigned using the TCRdist pipeline. In a later analysis, each TCR beta chain was defined by its CDR3 amino acid sequence together with its V-gene family, and reads without a unique V-gene family were excluded. To address suspected cross-contamination and a sequencing artifact, a later analysis removed around 590 highly shared, low-generation-probability nucleotide sequences. For each public chain, a later analysis derived a clonal expansion index from normalized ranks of inferred template counts within each repertoire. Generation probabilities in a later analysis came from a VDJ recombination model fitted to out-of-frame rearrangements, and those results were checked against IGoR. In a later analysis, TCR-TCR, TCR-HLA and TCR-CMV co-occurrence was scored with hypergeometric tests, and a repertoire-size bias correction was applied to TCR pairs. To estimate false discovery rates, a later analysis permuted the HLA or CMV assignments 20 times. In a later analysis, co-occurring TCRs were grouped with DBSCAN, and TCRdist sequence similarity was added when clustering was performed within HLA-allele-positive subsets. Repertoires with fewer than 30,000 or more than 120,000 public chains, plus five repertoires with anomalous nucleotide sharing, were excluded from co-occurrence clustering. Sourced from immuneACCESS, this table was stored by TCRdb with only in-frame sequences that have V and J called. A share of the clones is absent; for the studies checked, an unresolved V gene accounts for under half, and the remainder has no known explanation. The V and J calls and clone size were taken over from that table, and D and trimming were inferred from the DNA. The sample profile shows about 210,000 clones; about 75% of them were found once. The ten most abundant clones make up about 1.7% of the sample.

This clone was detected a few times. No antigen is known for it. Base qualities are not recorded, but no much larger clone differs from it by a single base. The chain is made from TRBV7-3 and TRBJ2-3, and the D gene may be TRBD1, 5 bases matching. This clonotype originated in a male donor in good health and CMV-seronegative. Sequences were obtained from PBMCs. Here is the DNA: TGTGCCAGCAGCTTATCAGGGATCGGGACAGATACGCAGTATTTT. It encodes CASSLSGIGTDTQYF. This CDR3, with the reference TRBV7-3 and TRBJ2-3 proteins standing in past its ends, gives the full variable domain GAGVSQTPSNKVTEKGKYVELRCDPISGHTALYWYRQSLGQGPEFLIYFQGTGAADDSGLPNDRFFAVRPEGSVSTLKIQRTERGDSAVYLCASSLSGIGTDTQYFGPGTRLTVL.